The T cell receptor (beta chain) described here comes from a study of CD8 T cells in ankylosing spondylitis. Overall study results and limits: Previous work reported some of these motif variants in the synovial fluid and blood of reactive arthritis. Matched ankylosing spondylitis synovial fluid reportedly showed significant enrichment of disease-linked clones. One TCR beta motif, made up of roughly 8 highly homologous variants, appeared characteristic of ankylosing spondylitis blood.

TCRdb used MiXCR to reprocess the 5' RACE reads, holding one entry per CDR3 protein. The sample shows approximately 300,000 distinct CDR3 sequences, 20% to 25% of them seen only once. This clonotype came up many times. Its antigen is currently unknown. V was trimmed by 3 bases and J by 1 base, leaving 18 bases between them. The CDR3 runs 16 residues. Germline CDR1 DFQATT, CDR2 SNEGSKA (reference sequence). The rearrangement uses TRBV20-1 and TRBJ1-1, with a weak D call TRBD1 (5 bases). The clonotype was recovered from a female donor with ankylosing spondylitis or in good health (not recorded which). Sequenced sample: blood, either unsorted or a sorted T cell fraction (not recorded which). CDR3 bases: TGCAGTGCTAGTCCCTGGGGCAGCCAAACGAACACTGAAGCTTTCTTT. Translation: CSASPWGSQTNTEAFF.